This T cell receptor beta chain was observed in a study of T cell changes during pregnancy in multiple sclerosis. TCRdb's table, derived via immunoSEQ multiplex PCR, lists solely in-frame clones and lacks some. The sample shows approximately 100,000 clones, 91% of them seen only once. Looked up from germline, CDR1 is SGHDT and CDR2 is YYEEEE. The CDR3 spans 17 residues. J lost 0 bases, V lost 0 bases, and 7 bases had no gene match. The sample here was peripheral blood, taken in the second trimester of pregnancy. The rearrangement links TRBV5-6 to TRBJ1-2; the match to TRBD1 covers 8 bases. The origin of this receptor is a female donor with multiple sclerosis, enrolled in a pregnancy study. The CDR3 region has the DNA TGTGCCAGCAGCTTGGGGTCGGACAGGGCGGCTAACTATGGCTACACCTTC. Amino acid sequence: CASSLGSDRAANYGYTF.